These 23 T cell receptor beta chains came from one sample sequenced in a study of T cells in Graves' hyperthyroidism and ophthalmopathy. Researchers amplified the TCR beta CDR3 regions from RNA transcripts. An initial round of RT-PCR targeting the TCR CDR3 relied on the HTBI primer set. One entry per CDR3 protein results from TCRdb running MiXCR on the multiplex PCR reads. The table lists 250,000 to 300,000 distinct CDR3 sequences, around 19% of them singletons, with 35% to 45% in the top ten. The sample consisted of blood. The receptors stem from a man over 45 with Graves' ophthalmopathy.

The chain has TRBV5-1 and TRBJ2-6; 7 bases line up with TRBD1. CDR1 and CDR2 (germline): SGHRS, YFSETQ. The junction had 8 bases not matched to a gene; V was cut back by 4 bases and J by 4 bases. The CDR3 totals 16 residues. The CDR3, as DNA: TGCGCCAGCAGCGCGACAGGGTCGAGGGGGGCCAACGTCCTGACTTTC. Translated: CASSATGSRGANVLTF.

In the case of this clonotype: This could be a read error, since a much larger clone is one nucleotide away. This chain connects TRBV2 to TRBJ2-4; D possibly matches TRBD1 or TRBD2 (5 bases each). V was shortened by 2 bases and J by 6 bases, with 17 bases between the two germline ends. Germline V gives CDR1 SNHLY, CDR2 FYNNEI. The CDR3 is made up of 16 amino acids. DNA for the CDR3: TGTGCCAGCAGTGAATGGGACGGATATCCCACAAACATTCAGTACTTC. Translated: CASSEWDGYPTNIQYF.

The V and J genes are TRBV30 and TRBJ2-2, with D possibly matching TRBD2 (5 bases). Germline lookup yields CDR1 GTSNPN and CDR2 SVGIG (reference sequence). The length of the CDR3 is 14 residues. V was trimmed by 1 base and J by 7 bases, leaving 13 bases between them. CDR3 sequence reads: CAWSEALGIGELFF. The CDR3 DNA reads TGTGCCTGGAGTGAGGCCCTCGGGATCGGGGAGCTGTTTTTT.

This clonotype was observed many times. The chain couples TRBV18 to TRBJ1-1; TRBD1 is a possible D gene (6 bases). The V end lost 3 bases, the J end lost 8 bases, and 10 bases lay between the germline ends. Per the germline V gene, CDR1 is KGHSH and CDR2 is LQKENI. The CDR3 extends over 12 amino acids. The CDR3 DNA sequence: TGTGCCAGCTCACCCATTACAGGGGAAGCTTTCTTT. Protein sequence: CASSPITGEAFF.

In its sample, this clonotype was seen a few times. The chain is built from TRBV20-1 and TRBJ1-5; D is perhaps TRBD1 (5 bases). V lost 5 bases, J lost 1 base, and 15 bases lay in between. CDR1 and CDR2 from the germline V gene are DFQATT and SNEGSKA (reference sequence). The CDR3 consists of 15 residues. The CDR3 reads CSAQAGGGSNQPQHF. The CDR3, as DNA: TGCAGTGCTCAAGCGGGGGGGGGGAGCAATCAGCCCCAGCATTTT.

At least ten counts were recorded for this clonotype. The J gene is TRBJ1-5, the V gene TRBV7-8; D is possibly TRBD1 (5 bases). The CDR3 runs to 14 residues. Germline V CDR1 and CDR2: SGHVS, FQNEAQ. Between the trimmed V and J ends, which lost 5 bases and 9 bases, there was a span of 17 bases. The CDR3 protein is CASSADSRGAPQHF. As DNA, the CDR3 is TGTGCCAGCAGCGCCGACAGTCGCGGGGCGCCCCAGCATTTT.

The rearrangement uses TRBV27 and TRBJ1-5; 9 bases map to TRBD1. This CDR3 spans 16 amino acids. V shed 5 bases, J shed 5 bases, and the junction held 10 bases outside the gene matches. The germline V gene encodes CDR1 MNHEY and CDR2 SMNVEV (reference sequence). CDR3 sequence (DNA): TGTGCCAGCAGTGATTCTCCCGGGACAGGGCATCAGCCCCAGCATTTT. Translated, it gives CASSDSPGTGHQPQHF.

V and J are TRBV20-1 and TRBJ1-6, with TRBD1 as a possible D gene (5 bases). V gave up 0 bases and J gave up 7 bases, with 10 bases separating them. CDR3 length: 14 amino acids. Per germline, CDR1 DFQATT and CDR2 SNEGSKA (reference sequence). The DNA for the CDR3 is TGCAGTGCTAGAGAGGGGCAGGAGAATTCACCCCTCCACTTT. Its translation: CSAREGQENSPLHF.

The chain carries TRBV6-1 and TRBJ1-1, with D uncertain. Between the trimmed V and J ends, which lost 7 bases and 3 bases, there was a span of 12 bases. The CDR3 has 13 amino acids. CDR1 and CDR2 from the germline V gene are MNHNS and SASEGT. CDR3 protein: CASMITADTEAFF. CDR3 DNA sequence: TGTGCCAGCATGATCACAGCGGACACTGAAGCTTTCTTT.

This clonotype was observed a handful of times. This sequence joins TRBV29-1 and TRBJ2-3, with 9 bases that match TRBD1. Germline V gives CDR1 SQVTM, CDR2 ANQGSEA. The CDR3 is made up of 14 amino acids. V was clipped by 7 bases and J by 4 bases; unmatched bases: 9. The CDR3 region has the DNA TGCAGCGGCCGGACAGGGGCTGGGTCAGATACGCAGTATTTT. Amino acid sequence: CSGRTGAGSDTQYF.

This clonotype was seen ten or more times. The chain joins TRBV28 to TRBJ1-4; no definite D call. Trimming shortened V by 5 bases and J by 7 bases, and 11 bases separated the two germline ends. The germline V gene has CDR1 MDHEN and CDR2 SYDVKM. The CDR3 has 13 residues. CDR3 amino acids: CASSQTLREKLFF. For the CDR3, the DNA is TGTGCCAGCAGTCAAACGTTACGTGAAAAACTGTTTTTT.

This clonotype was detected ten times or more. This chain joins TRBV11-2 and TRBJ2-7; TRBD1 matches at 7 bases. The CDR3 covers 14 residues. Germline CDR1 is SGHAT and CDR2 is FQNNGV. V was pared by 5 bases and J by 2 bases, with 6 bases of the junction left unmatched. The CDR3 DNA reads TGTGCCAGCAGCCGTATCGGGACAGCCTACGAGCAGTACTTC. Translated: CASSRIGTAYEQYF. Together with reference TRBV11-2 and TRBJ2-7, the CDR3 gives the full variable domain: EAGVAQSPRYKIIEKRQSVAFWCNPISGHATLYWYQQILGQGPKLLIQFQNNGVVDDSQLPKDRFSAERLKGVDSTLKIQPAKLEDSAVYLCASSRIGTAYEQYFGPGTRLTVT.

Remarks on this clonotype: This may be a read error: a much more frequent sequence differs by one nucleotide. The chain joins TRBV2 to TRBJ2-5; possibly TRBD2 for D (5 bases). V was shortened by 8 bases and J by 5 bases, with 9 bases between the two germline ends. The CDR3 is 11 residues long. In germline, CDR1 is SNHLY, CDR2 FYNNEI. The CDR3 nucleotides read TGTGCCAGCGAACTAGGGGAGACCCAGTACTTC. It is translated as CASELGETQYF.

About this clonotype: The missing conserved phenylalanine or tryptophan at the end of this CDR3 makes a read error likely. This chain uses TRBV7-3 with TRBJ1-2; 7 nucleotides align to TRBD1. The junction had 4 bases not matched to a gene; V was cut back by 2 bases and J by 4 bases. Looked up from germline, CDR1 is SGHTA and CDR2 is FQGTGA. The CDR3 runs 14 residues. CDR3 sequence (DNA): TGTGCCAGCAGCTTAGGGCAGGGGGGCTATGGCTACACCCTC. Protein product: CASSLGQGGYGYTL.

This clonotype has a count of ten or more. The V call is TRBV18, the J call TRBJ2-1; D not certain. This CDR3 has 14 amino acids. Trimming took 2 bases from V and 10 from J, leaving 15 bases between them. CDR1 is KGHSH and CDR2 is LQKENI in the germline V gene. CDR3 coding DNA: TGTGCCAGCTCACCAAATCGTAGTGGCAGGGAGCAGTTCTTC. Amino acids: CASSPNRSGREQFF.

The chain recombines TRBV18 with TRBJ2-7; 8 bases agree with TRBD2. V lost 6 bases to trimming and J lost 6 bases; unmatched junction nucleotides: 7. CDR3 size: 13 residues. The germline V gene has CDR1 KGHSH and CDR2 LQKENI. The CDR3 DNA follows: TGTGCCAGCTCGACCCGGGCGGGAGGCGAGCAGTACTTC. Translation: CASSTRAGGEQYF.

This clonotype was seen repeatedly, ten times or more. The CDR3 loop is CASSLRGAPRRGGNTEAFF. In nucleotides, the CDR3 is TGTGCCAGCAGTTTAAGGGGCGCCCCACGGCGGGGTGGAAACACTGAAGCTTTCTTT. The chain couples TRBV12-3 or TRBV12-4 to TRBJ1-1, with a possible D match to TRBD1 (5 bases). The CDR3 runs to 19 residues. Trimming removed 2 bases at V and 2 bases at J, with 24 bases between.

V gene TRBV5-4 combines with J gene TRBJ1-6; TRBD1 aligns across 9 bases. V gave up 0 bases and J gave up 8 bases; unmatched junction bases: 9. The CDR3 runs to 17 residues. Germline V CDR1 and CDR2: SGHNT, YYREEE (reference sequence). CDR3 bases: TGTGCCAGCAGCTTGGTTATGGGGGACAGGGAGGATTCACCCCTCCACTTT. Translation: CASSLVMGDREDSPLHF.

This clonotype was picked up a small number of times. The gene calls are TRBV7-3 and TRBJ2-2; TRBD1 agrees at 9 bases. The CDR3 contains 15 residues. The junction had 6 bases not matched to a gene; V was cut back by 5 bases and J by 5 bases. Per the germline V gene, CDR1 is SGHTA and CDR2 is FQGTGA. In nucleotides, the CDR3 is TGTGCCAGCAGCAAGACAGGGGGTTGGACCGGGGAGCTGTTTTTT. Translating it yields CASSKTGGWTGELFF. The variable domain in full, with the rest retrieved from reference TRBV7-3 and TRBJ2-2, is GAGVSQTPSNKVTEKGKYVELRCDPISGHTALYWYRQSLGQGPEFLIYFQGTGAADDSGLPNDRFFAVRPEGSVSTLKIQRTERGDSAVYLCASSKTGGWTGELFFGEGSRLTVL.

This clonotype was counted many times. The chain has TRBV20-1 and TRBJ2-5, with TRBD2 identical over 14 bases. With V trimmed by 0 bases and J by 5 bases, 5 bases remained unmatched. The V gene's germline CDR1 is DFQATT and CDR2 SNEGSKA (reference sequence). CDR3 length: 16 amino acids. Here the CDR3 reads CSARELRLAGGETQYF. CDR3 nucleotide sequence: TGCAGTGCTAGAGAGCTTAGACTAGCGGGAGGGGAGACCCAGTACTTC.

This clonotype was observed once. The V gene is TRBV11-2, the J gene TRBJ2-2, with 13 positions matching TRBD2. Germline assignment: CDR1 SGHAT and CDR2 FQNNGV. The CDR3 extends over 17 amino acids. J gave up 3 bases and V 3 bases, and 4 bases lay outside the gene matches. The CDR3: CASSLGLAGSDTGELFF. The CDR3 DNA is TGTGCCAGCAGCTTGGGACTAGCGGGATCGGACACCGGGGAGCTGTTTTTT. Looking up the rest from reference TRBV11-2 and TRBJ2-2 gives the full variable domain: EAGVAQSPRYKIIEKRQSVAFWCNPISGHATLYWYQQILGQGPKLLIQFQNNGVVDDSQLPKDRFSAERLKGVDSTLKIQPAKLEDSAVYLCASSLGLAGSDTGELFFGEGSRLTVL.

The table lists this clonotype with a few counts. This chain connects TRBV5-8 to TRBJ2-1, with 8 bases identical to TRBD2. Trimming at V came to 4 bases and at J to 7 bases, leaving 7 bases not matched to a gene. Germline lookup yields CDR1 SGHTS and CDR2 YDEGEE. This CDR3 has 14 residues. DNA for the CDR3: TGTGCCAGCAGCCCGGGAGCGGGAGAAAATGAGCAGTTCTTC. Its translation is CASSPGAGENEQFF.

J is TRBJ2-7 and V is TRBV7-8; 8 bases agree with TRBD1. The V gene's germline CDR1 is SGHVS and CDR2 FQNEAQ. The CDR3 covers 15 residues. J gave up 2 bases and V 1 base, and 4 bases lay outside the gene matches. CDR3 nucleotide sequence: TGTGCCAGCAGCTTAGGGACAGGGAAAACCTACGAGCAGTACTTC. Translation gives CASSLGTGKTYEQYF. Based on the CDR3 plus reference TRBV7-8 and TRBJ2-7, the full variable domain is GAGVSQSPRYKVAKRGQDVALRCDPISGHVSLFWYQQALGQGPEFLTYFQNEAQLDKSGLPSDRFFAERPEGSVSTLKIQRTQQEDSAVYLCASSLGTGKTYEQYFGPGTRLTVT.